What follows describes a single T cell receptor (beta chain). The antigen is undetermined. The sample belongs to a study of cytomegalovirus exposure and HLA in healthy donors. Across the study: It was reported in a later analysis that the 120 or so validation repertoires used the same platform as the approximately 670 first-cohort repertoires.

Sequencing used immunoSEQ multiplex PCR; TCRdb keeps in-frame clones, though not all of them. Of 60,000 to 70,000 clones in the sample, 80% to 90% were seen once. General study points: The tendency of first-cohort TCR clusters to co-occur in the approximately 120 validation repertoires was identified by a subsequent analysis. In vitro work confirmed that a few CMV-associated chains recognize CMV antigens. Most TCR sequences proved rare, with some public TCRs found in many donors.

The germline gives CDR1 SGHRS, CDR2 YFSETQ. The V end lost 0 bases, the J end lost 2 bases, and 8 bases lay between the germline ends. This CDR3 is built from 14 residues. The chain joins TRBV5-1 to TRBJ2-5; D gene uncertain. The sequenced sample was PBMCs. The receptor's source is a young woman in good health and CMV-seronegative. The CDR3 loop is CASSLAFSQETQYF. The CDR3 region has the DNA TGCGCCAGCAGCTTGGCCTTTTCTCAAGAGACCCAGTACTTC.